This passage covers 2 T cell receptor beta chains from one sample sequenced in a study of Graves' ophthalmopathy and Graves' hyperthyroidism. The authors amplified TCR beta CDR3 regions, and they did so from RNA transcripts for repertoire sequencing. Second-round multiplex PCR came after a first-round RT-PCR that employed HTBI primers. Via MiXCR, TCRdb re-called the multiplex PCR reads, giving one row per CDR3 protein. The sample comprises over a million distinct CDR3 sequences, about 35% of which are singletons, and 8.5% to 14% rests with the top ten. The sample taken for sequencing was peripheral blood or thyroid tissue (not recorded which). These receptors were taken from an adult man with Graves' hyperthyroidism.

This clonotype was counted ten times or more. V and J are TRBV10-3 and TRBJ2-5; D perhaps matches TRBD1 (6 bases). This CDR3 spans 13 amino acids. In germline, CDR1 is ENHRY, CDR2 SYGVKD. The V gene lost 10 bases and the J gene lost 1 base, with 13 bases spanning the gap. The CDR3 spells CASRWTVQETQYF. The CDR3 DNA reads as TGTGCCAGCAGGTGGACAGTCCAAGAGACCCAGTACTTC.

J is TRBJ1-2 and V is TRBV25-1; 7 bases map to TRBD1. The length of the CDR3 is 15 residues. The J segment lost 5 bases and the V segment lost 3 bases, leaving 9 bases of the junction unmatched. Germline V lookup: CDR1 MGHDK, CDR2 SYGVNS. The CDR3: CASSETRTGFYGYTF. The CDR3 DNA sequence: TGTGCCAGCAGTGAGACCAGGACAGGTTTTTATGGCTACACCTTC.